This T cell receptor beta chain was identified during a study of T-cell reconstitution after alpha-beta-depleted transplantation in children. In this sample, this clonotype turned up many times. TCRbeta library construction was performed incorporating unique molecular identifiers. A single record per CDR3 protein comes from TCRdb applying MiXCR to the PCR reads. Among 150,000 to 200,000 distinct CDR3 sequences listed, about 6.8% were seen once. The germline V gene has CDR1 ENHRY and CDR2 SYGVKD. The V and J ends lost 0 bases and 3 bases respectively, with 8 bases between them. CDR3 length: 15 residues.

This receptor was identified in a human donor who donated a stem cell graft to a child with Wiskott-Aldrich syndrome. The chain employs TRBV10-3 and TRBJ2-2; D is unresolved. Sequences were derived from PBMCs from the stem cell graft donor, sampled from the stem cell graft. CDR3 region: CAISESKGHTGELFF. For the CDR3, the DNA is TGTGCCATCAGTGAGTCAAAAGGTCACACCGGGGAGCTGTTTTTT.